The entry that follows covers one T cell receptor (beta chain) sequence. Its antigen is as yet unknown. Here immunoSEQ multiplex PCR was the method, and the copy in TCRdb shows in-frame clones only, minus some. The sample yields 55,000 to 70,000 clones, more than 70% seen once. The sample originates from a study of early stage breast cancer tumors. General study findings and limits: Tumors had roughly 2.4-fold higher T cell density and higher clonality than adjacent normal breast tissue. Enriched TCRB sequences shared across patients were mostly commonly generated sequences.

The CDR3 spans 15 residues. V was cut by 2 bases and J by 3 bases, with 11 bases left in between. Germline assignment: CDR1 MDHEN and CDR2 SYDVKM. The chain has TRBV28 and TRBJ1-5, with D maybe TRBD1 (5 bases). Material: blood. The receptor comes from a person aged 35 to 50 with breast cancer. CDR3 DNA: TGTGCCAGCAGTTTACCTAGACAGAACAATCAGCCCCAGCATTTT. Translating it yields CASSLPRQNNQPQHF.